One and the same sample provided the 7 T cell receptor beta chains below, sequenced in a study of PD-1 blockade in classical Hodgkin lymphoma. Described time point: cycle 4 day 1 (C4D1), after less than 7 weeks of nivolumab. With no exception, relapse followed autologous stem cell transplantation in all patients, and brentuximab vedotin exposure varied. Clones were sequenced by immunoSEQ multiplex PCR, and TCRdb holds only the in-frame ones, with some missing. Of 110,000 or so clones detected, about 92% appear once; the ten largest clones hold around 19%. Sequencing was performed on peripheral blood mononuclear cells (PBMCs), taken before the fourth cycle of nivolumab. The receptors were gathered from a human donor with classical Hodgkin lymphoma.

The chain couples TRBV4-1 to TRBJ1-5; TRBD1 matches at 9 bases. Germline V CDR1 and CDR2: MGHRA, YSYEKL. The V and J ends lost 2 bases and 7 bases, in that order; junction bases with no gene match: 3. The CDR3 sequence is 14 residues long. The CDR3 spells CASSQTGGGQPQHF. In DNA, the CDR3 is TGCGCCAGCAGCCAAACAGGGGGCGGGCAGCCCCAGCATTTT.

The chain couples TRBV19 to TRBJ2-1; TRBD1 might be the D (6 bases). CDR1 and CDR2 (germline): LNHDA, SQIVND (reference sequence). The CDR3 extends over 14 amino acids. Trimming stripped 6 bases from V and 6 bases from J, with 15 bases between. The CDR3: CASRNLAGANEQFF. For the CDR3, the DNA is TGTGCCAGTAGGAACCTGGCAGGGGCCAATGAGCAGTTCTTC.

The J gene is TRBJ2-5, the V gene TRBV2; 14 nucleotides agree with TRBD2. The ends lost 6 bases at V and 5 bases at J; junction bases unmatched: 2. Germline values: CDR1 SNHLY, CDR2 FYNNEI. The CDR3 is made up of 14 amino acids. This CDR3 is CASRTSGRGETQYF. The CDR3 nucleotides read TGTGCCAGCAGGACTAGCGGGAGGGGGGAGACCCAGTACTTC.

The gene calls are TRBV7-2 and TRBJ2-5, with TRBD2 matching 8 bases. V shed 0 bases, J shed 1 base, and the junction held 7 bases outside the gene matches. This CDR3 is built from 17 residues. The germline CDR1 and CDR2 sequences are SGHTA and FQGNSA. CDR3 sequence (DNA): TGTGCCAGCAGCTTAGCGGGAGGAGCGGGAGCCCAAGAGACCCAGTACTTC. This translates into CASSLAGGAGAQETQYF.

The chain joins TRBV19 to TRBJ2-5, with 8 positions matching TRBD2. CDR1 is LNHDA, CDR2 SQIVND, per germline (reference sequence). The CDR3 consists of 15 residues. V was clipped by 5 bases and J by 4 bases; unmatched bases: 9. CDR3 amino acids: CASSGRGGRLETQYF. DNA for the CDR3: TGTGCCAGTAGTGGGCGCGGGGGGAGACTAGAGACCCAGTACTTC.

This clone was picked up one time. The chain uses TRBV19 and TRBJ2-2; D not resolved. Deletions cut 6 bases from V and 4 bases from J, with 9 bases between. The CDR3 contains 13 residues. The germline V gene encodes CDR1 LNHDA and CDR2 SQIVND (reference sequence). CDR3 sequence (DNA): TGTGCCAGTAGACCGGACGCCACCGGGGAGCTGTTTTTT. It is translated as CASRPDATGELFF.

CDR3 in DNA: TGTGCCAGCAGGGAGCCGACCGCTAATCAGCCCCAGCATTTT. Translated, it gives CASREPTANQPQHF. V gene TRBV2 combines with J gene TRBJ1-5; no clear D gene. Trimming removed 6 bases from V and 4 bases from J, with 13 bases in between. This CDR3 spans 14 amino acids. CDR1 SNHLY and CDR2 FYNNEI come from the germline V gene.